The 7 T cell receptor beta chains listed next were all sequenced from one sample in a study of blood T cell repertoires in COVID-19. Sequenced by immunoSEQ multiplex PCR; TCRdb stores in-frame clones only, minus some. The data contain under 200,000 clones, 84% of them singletons. The specimen was PBMCs or T cells enriched from blood (not recorded which). These receptors came from a woman in her thirties who had been exposed to COVID-19.

In this sample, this clone turned up a few times. V is TRBV4-1 and J is TRBJ2-1; TRBD2 might be the D (5 bases). Germline values: CDR1 MGHRA, CDR2 YSYEKL. This CDR3 has 14 residues. The V end lost 4 bases, the J end lost 10 bases, and 17 bases lay between the germline ends. The CDR3 reads CASSLISGSWEQFF. CDR3 nucleotides: TGCGCCAGCAGCCTCATATCGGGGTCATGGGAGCAGTTCTTC.

The chain recombines TRBV1 with TRBJ2-1; the table's D gene call, TRBD2, was not cross checked with the DNA. TRBV1 is noted as a pseudogene. The CDR3 contains 14 residues. The CDR3 DNA reads as TGCACCAGCAGCCAAGACGCTACCCTCAATGAGCAGTTCTTC. As protein: CTSSQDATLNEQFF.

The chain is built from TRBV3-1 (or the pseudogene TRBV3-2) and TRBJ2-1, with 13 nucleotides matching TRBD2. The germline V gene has CDR1 LGHDT and CDR2 YNNKEL (reference sequence). V was pared by 4 bases and J by 0 bases, with 6 bases of the junction left unmatched. The CDR3 totals 18 residues. The CDR3 bases are TGTGCCAGCAGCCTGGGACTAGCGGGGCGAACCTCCTACAATGAGCAGTTCTTC. This encodes CASSLGLAGRTSYNEQFF.

The chain couples TRBV5-4 to TRBJ2-7; 10 bases align to TRBD2. This CDR3 contains 15 residues. Germline V gene lookup returns CDR1 SGHNT and CDR2 YYREEE (reference sequence). The trim removed 2 bases at V and 7 bases at J, leaving 9 bases unmatched. CDR3 loop: CASSLIAGGLGEQYF. The CDR3 DNA reads as TGTGCCAGCAGCTTAATAGCGGGGGGCCTAGGAGAGCAGTACTTC.

The chain employs TRBV27 and TRBJ1-4, with TRBD1 as a possible D gene (6 bases). V gave up 2 bases and J gave up 0 bases, with 7 bases separating them. CDR3 length: 15 residues. The germline V gene has CDR1 MNHEY and CDR2 SMNVEV (reference sequence). CDR3 region: CASSLNRATNEKLFF. As DNA, the CDR3 is TGTGCCAGCAGTTTAAACAGGGCAACTAATGAAAAACTGTTTTTT. Variable domain in full (rest from reference TRBV27 and TRBJ1-4): EAQVTQNPRYLITVTGKKLTVTCSQNMNHEYMSWYRQDPGLGLRQIYYSMNVEVTDKGDVPEGYKVSRKEKRNFPLILESPSPNQTSLYFCASSLNRATNEKLFFGSGTQLSVL.

This clone was counted once. The V and J genes are TRBV7-7 and TRBJ2-3, with TRBD2 matching 8 bases. The V gene end was trimmed by 5 bases and the J gene end by 2 bases; junction bases not matched to a gene: 9. Looked up from germline, CDR1 is SSHAT and CDR2 is FNYEAQ (reference sequence). The CDR3 sequence is 16 residues long. The CDR3 is CASSPREGDSTDTQYF. DNA of the CDR3: TGTGCCAGCAGCCCCCGGGAGGGCGACTCCACAGATACGCAGTATTTT.

About this clone itself: Sequence at one end of the junction differs from germline and may be a read error. The V and J genes are TRBV7-7 and TRBJ2-1; TRBD1 might be the D (5 bases). The CDR3 runs to 15 residues. Per the germline V gene, CDR1 is SSHAT and CDR2 is FNYEAQ (reference sequence). CDR3 sequence: CASSLAQGSYNEQFF. CDR3 coding DNA: TGTGCTAGCAGCTTAGCTCAGGGAAGCTACAATGAGCAGTTCTTC.